This section outlines one T cell receptor (beta chain) sequence together with its context. This clonotype was seen many times. Its recognized antigen is unknown. Per-base quality was not reported, and no clone a single base away is much larger than it. This entry comes from a study of CD8+CD57+ T cells in acquired aplastic anemia (dated by TCRdb to 2016 to 2019). About the full investigation: Extracted DNA from sorted CD4+ and CD8+ cells averaged about 3 ug, ranging from roughly 0.17 to 27.4 ug. For healthy donor samples, the average read count was around 10 million for CD4+ cells and approximately 11 million for CD8+ cells. Overall study outcomes, separate from this receptor: About 30 CD8+ CDR3 sequences were found to be shared between patients and controls, but these sequences appeared to be highly expressed in patients and within the immunodominant clones of the patients. No significant difference in CD8+ Simpson's diversity was found between patients and healthy controls (P=0.060).

TCR repertoires of sorted CD4+ and CD8+ blood T cells from severe aplastic anemia patients and healthy subjects were deep-sequenced in the study. Ficoll-Paque density gradient centrifugation was used to isolate peripheral blood mononuclear cells. Before DNA was extracted, CD4+ and CD8+ T cells were sorted using either FACS or magnetic beads. Profiling of TCR beta VDJ combinations and CDR3 sequences used genomic DNA as the template. TCR repertoire sequencing was run on an Illumina HiSeq 2000. On the study's bioinformatics: Repertoire assessment relied on Simpson's diversity index, CDR3 size and DJ length profiles, and TRBV/TRBJ rearrangement plots. The immunodominant clone was defined as the most abundant DNA sequence in deep sequencing data. CDR3 amino acid sequences were checked for sharing between subjects and were compared against published repertoires and the VDJdb database. TCRdb reprocessing: public reads trimmed at Q25 with fastp, clones called with MiXCR, in-frame beta chains kept. Each record represents a unique CDR3 protein, reported with the most common genes and DNA among its rows. V and J calls and clone size were set by TCRdb, not the authors. The sample has about 62,000 distinct CDR3 sequences on record, about 56% of them singletons. Roughly 2.5% of the sample is in the top ten clones.

This TCR was sampled from a human donor in good health, serving as a control. Sequencing was carried out using sorted CD4+, CD8+, or CD8+CD57+ T cells (not recorded which) from PBMCs.

In nucleotides, the sequence is TGTGCCTGGAGTGTATCTCGTAGCTATGGCTACACCTTC. Translated, it gives CAWSVSRSYGYTF. This chain joins TRBV30 to TRBJ1-2, with no confident D gene call. Counted from cysteine to phenylalanine, this CDR3 has 13 amino acids. Only the CDR3 region is kept as DNA, spanning 39 bases read in frame from base 1. CDR1 and CDR2 are drawn from the germline V gene (reference sequence): GTSNPN, SVGIG. V lost 0 bases and J lost 4 bases; the stretch between them is 9 bases long. Full variable domain (CDR3 extended with the reference TRBV30 and TRBJ1-2 proteins): SQTIHQWPATLVQPVGSPLSLECTVEGTSNPNLYWYRQAAGRGLQLLFYSVGIGQISSEVPQNLSASRPQDRQFILSSKKLLLSDSGFYLCAWSVSRSYGYTFGSGTRLTVV.